The sequence of this TCR beta chain was determined in a study of blood T cell repertoires in COVID-19. Study as a whole: The cDNA or gDNA used as material had been derived from T cells, B-cell-depleted T cells, or PBMCs.

This CDR3 region has 15 residues. Looked up from germline, CDR1 is ENHRY and CDR2 is SYGVKD. The ends lost 3 bases at V and 2 bases at J; junction bases unmatched: 3. How the authors handled the data: Estimates of nucleated cell counts were drawn from the amplification of reference gene primers. TCRdb's copy holds only in-frame clones and misses some; the assay was immunoSEQ multiplex PCR. From that table come the V and J calls and clone size; the DNA was used to work out D and trimming. Of some 380,000 clones in the sample, almost 90% were seen once. This sequence joins TRBV10-3 and TRBJ1-5; TRBD1 matches 8 bases. This receptor was taken from a young man with active or convalescent COVID-19. Sequencing was carried out using peripheral blood. The CDR3 is CAISDQGAGNQPQHF. The CDR3, as DNA: TGTGCCATCAGTGATCAGGGGGCCGGCAATCAGCCCCAGCATTTT.